Below are 17 T cell receptor beta chains sequenced from a single sample in a study of T cells in Graves' hyperthyroidism and ophthalmopathy. The TCR beta CDR3 regions underwent amplification using RNA transcripts as the source. With the HTBI primer set, the TCR CDR3 went through a first round of RT-PCR. MiXCR was run by TCRdb on the multiplex PCR reads, yielding one entry per CDR3 protein. This table has about 250,000 distinct CDR3 sequences, 24% appearing once. The specimen was blood. The receptors were gathered from a woman between 40 and 50 years old with Graves' ophthalmopathy.

In its sample, this clonotype was seen a few times. The chain uses TRBV5-1 and TRBJ2-7, with D perhaps matching TRBD1 (5 bases). The CDR3 extends over 14 amino acids. The germline V gene encodes CDR1 SGHRS and CDR2 YFSETQ. V shed 1 base and J shed 3 bases, with 11 bases lying between them. CDR3 region: CASSLTDMSYEQYF. CDR3 coding DNA: TGCGCCAGCAGCTTGACGGACATGAGCTACGAGCAGTACTTC.

At least ten counts were recorded for this clonotype. Written as DNA, the CDR3 is TGTGCCAGCAGCCGCGCGAACACCGGGGAGCTGTTTTTT. Residues: CASSRANTGELFF. The gene calls are TRBV9 and TRBJ2-2; no reliable D call. The germline V gene has CDR1 SGDLS and CDR2 YYNGEE. V lost 4 bases and J lost 0, with 4 bases in between. The CDR3 covers 13 residues.

This clonotype showed up many times. V gene TRBV7-2 combines with J gene TRBJ1-2, with a weak D call TRBD1 (5 bases). V lost 2 bases and J 7 bases, leaving 14 bases between the germline ends. Germline CDR1 and CDR2: SGHTA and FQGNSA. The CDR3 is 14 residues long. DNA for the CDR3: TGTGCCAGCAGCTTACAGGGTTCAGTTGGTGGCTACACCTTC. It translates to CASSLQGSVGGYTF.

This clonotype was counted ten times or more. The chain carries TRBV25-1 and TRBJ2-7; D is possibly TRBD1 (6 bases). The CDR3 consists of 15 residues. V was clipped by 5 bases and J by 0 bases, with 14 bases between them. Germline lookup yields CDR1 MGHDK and CDR2 SYGVNS. CDR3 amino acids: CASSNLGQFSYEQYF. DNA of the CDR3: TGTGCCAGCAGTAACTTGGGACAATTCTCCTACGAGCAGTACTTC.

This clonotype showed up many times. The chain employs TRBV7-9 and TRBJ2-7; D remains unclear. V was trimmed by 1 base and J by 3 bases, leaving 4 bases between them. The CDR3 is 12 amino acids. The germline V gene encodes CDR1 SEHNR and CDR2 FQNEAQ (reference sequence). CDR3 in amino acids: CASSLGDYEQYF. CDR3 bases: TGTGCCAGCAGCTTAGGGGACTACGAGCAGTACTTC.

This clonotype appeared a single time. The chain uses TRBV19 and TRBJ2-7; perhaps TRBD2 as D (7 bases). The CDR3 covers 14 residues. The V end lost 6 bases, the J end lost 3 bases, and 15 bases lay between the germline ends. In germline, CDR1 is LNHDA, CDR2 SQIVND (reference sequence). In DNA form, the CDR3 reads TGTGCCAGTAGGAGCGGGGACACGAACTACGAGCAGTACTTC. Amino acid sequence: CASRSGDTNYEQYF.

This clonotype was seen repeatedly, ten times or more. The gene calls are TRBV12-3 or TRBV12-4 and TRBJ1-5, with D tentatively TRBD1 (6 bases). V was trimmed by 4 bases and J by 3 bases, leaving 16 bases between them. This CDR3 contains 16 residues. The CDR3 DNA reads TGTGCCAGCAGTTCCCCACAGGGTTCCCTCAATCAGCCCCAGCATTTT. This sequence encodes CASSSPQGSLNQPQHF.

In this sample, this clonotype turned up many times. The V call is TRBV20-1, the J call TRBJ2-1; D possibly corresponds to TRBD1 (5 bases). This CDR3 comprises 13 residues. V was clipped by 1 base and J by 6 bases, with 10 bases between them. From germline, CDR1 is DFQATT and CDR2 SNEGSKA (reference sequence). CDR3 protein: CSARGQPFNEQFF. The CDR3 DNA follows: TGCAGTGCTAGAGGACAGCCATTCAATGAGCAGTTCTTC.

This clonotype was found many times. The chain recombines TRBV28 with TRBJ2-3; 11 bases line up with TRBD2. This CDR3 is built from 16 residues. J was trimmed by 1 base and V by 7 bases; bases with no gene match: 7. The germline gives CDR1 MDHEN, CDR2 SYDVKM. CDR3 in DNA: TGTGCCAGCAACAGCCGACTAGCGGGACGCACAGATACGCAGTATTTT. This codes for CASNSRLAGRTDTQYF. The complete variable domain, with remaining parts taken from reference TRBV28 and TRBJ2-3, reads DVKVTQSSRYLVKRTGEKVFLECVQDMDHENMFWYRQDPGLGLRLIYFSYDVKMKEKGDIPEGYSVSREKKERFSLILESASTNQTSMYLCASNSRLAGRTDTQYFGPGTRLTVL.

This clonotype was observed many times. The chain uses TRBV20-1 and TRBJ2-7; 9 bases match TRBD2. This CDR3 has 16 amino acids. From germline, CDR1 is DFQATT and CDR2 SNEGSKA (reference sequence). J was trimmed by 1 base and V by 1 base; bases with no gene match: 8. CDR3 protein: CSARGGSGSPSYEQYF. The CDR3, as DNA: TGCAGTGCTAGAGGGGGTAGCGGGAGCCCTTCCTACGAGCAGTACTTC.

Many counts were recorded for this clonotype. The CDR3 nucleotides read TGTGCCTGGAGTGGGGGCCTTCAGCCCCAGCATTTT. This codes for CAWSGGLQPQHF. This chain connects TRBV30 to TRBJ1-5; possible D gene TRBD1, 5 bases. CDR1 is GTSNPN and CDR2 is SVGIG in the germline V gene (reference sequence). The CDR3 runs 12 residues. Trimming left V 1 base short and J 6 bases short, with 7 bases between.

This clonotype has a count of ten or more. The rearrangement uses TRBV6-1 and TRBJ2-7; no clear D. This CDR3 is 14 amino acids long. V dropped 8 bases and J dropped 2 bases, with 16 bases sitting between them. Germline V lookup: CDR1 MNHNS, CDR2 SASEGT. As DNA, the CDR3 is TGTGCCAGCTCTGCCGGTTTTGACACCTACGAGCAGTACTTC. Amino acid sequence: CASSAGFDTYEQYF.

The V and J genes are TRBV6-5 and TRBJ2-2; the D is unclear. There are 14 residues in the CDR3. Germline V gene lookup returns CDR1 MNHEY and CDR2 SVGAGI. The germline V and J ends were trimmed by 3 bases and 5 bases, with 10 bases remaining between them. The CDR3 DNA is TGTGCCAGCAGTTATGCGACTTTAACCGGGGAGCTGTTTTTT. This codes for CASSYATLTGELFF.

V and J are TRBV4-1 and TRBJ2-7; no reliable D call. The J call is doubtful: the DNA matches TRBJ2-1 better. The CDR3 contains 15 residues. Per germline, CDR1 MGHRA and CDR2 YSYEKL. CDR3 nucleotides: TGCGCCAGCAGCCAAGGGATAGGAACCTCCTACGAGCAGTTCTTC. Translating it yields CASSQGIGTSYEQFF.

The J gene is TRBJ2-7, the V gene TRBV24-1; the match to TRBD2 covers 10 bases. The CDR3 loop spans 14 amino acids. Germline V CDR1 and CDR2: KGHDR, SFDVKD. V shed 3 bases, J shed 7 bases, and the junction held 5 bases outside the gene matches. CDR3 loop: CATSDVGTSEEQYF. In nucleotides, the CDR3 is TGTGCCACCAGTGATGTCGGGACTAGCGAAGAGCAGTACTTC.

The chain combines TRBV12-5 with TRBJ2-5, with D tentatively TRBD2 (7 bases). CDR3 length: 12 amino acids. The V end was cut by 6 bases, the J end by 12 bases, with 17 bases between. Germline V gene data show CDR1 as LGHNT and CDR2 as FRNRAP. CDR3 in amino acids: CASGPGGAGEYF. CDR3 sequence (DNA): TGTGCTAGTGGCCCTGGGGGGGCGGGCGAGTACTTC.

This clonotype has a count of ten or more. This chain links TRBV7-2 with TRBJ1-2; tentative D call: TRBD1 (6 bases). This CDR3 comprises 14 residues. Germline-derived CDR1 and CDR2 are SGHTA and FQGNSA. Trimming shortened V by 6 bases and J by 2 bases, and 13 bases separated the two germline ends. The CDR3 is CASSPKTGNYGYTF. The CDR3 DNA reads TGTGCCAGCAGTCCCAAGACAGGAAACTATGGCTACACCTTC.